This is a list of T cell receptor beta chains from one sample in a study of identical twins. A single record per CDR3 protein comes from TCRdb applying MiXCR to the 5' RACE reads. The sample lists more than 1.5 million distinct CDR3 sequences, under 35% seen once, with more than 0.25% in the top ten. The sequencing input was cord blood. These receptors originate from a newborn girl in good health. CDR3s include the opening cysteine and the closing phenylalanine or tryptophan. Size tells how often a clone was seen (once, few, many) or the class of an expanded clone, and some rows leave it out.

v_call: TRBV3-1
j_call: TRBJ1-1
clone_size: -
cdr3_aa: CASSQLGRTLNTEAFF

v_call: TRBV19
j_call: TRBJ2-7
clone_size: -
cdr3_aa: CASSVSPVTSYEQYF

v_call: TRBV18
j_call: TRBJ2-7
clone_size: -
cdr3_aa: CVSSRLTPSGSYEQYF

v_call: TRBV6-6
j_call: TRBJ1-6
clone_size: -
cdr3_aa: CASSPPRNSPLHF

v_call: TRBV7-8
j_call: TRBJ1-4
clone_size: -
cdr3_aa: CASSTRSKGTNEKLFF

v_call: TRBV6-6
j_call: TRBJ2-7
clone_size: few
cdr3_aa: CASRGQGTGGFYEQYF

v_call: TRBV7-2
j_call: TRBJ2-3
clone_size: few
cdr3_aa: CASSWDPSTDTQYF

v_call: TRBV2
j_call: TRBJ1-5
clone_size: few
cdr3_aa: CASSPERGSQPQHF

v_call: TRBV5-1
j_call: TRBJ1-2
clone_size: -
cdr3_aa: CASSLEQGVGYTF

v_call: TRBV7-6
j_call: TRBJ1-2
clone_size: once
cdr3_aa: CASSRSKGPGGGYTF

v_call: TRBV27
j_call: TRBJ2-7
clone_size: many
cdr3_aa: CASSFNGFYEQYF

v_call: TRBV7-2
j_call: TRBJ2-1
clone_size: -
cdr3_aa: CASSGGTSSNNEQFF

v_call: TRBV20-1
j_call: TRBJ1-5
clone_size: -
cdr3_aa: CSGTGYQPQHF

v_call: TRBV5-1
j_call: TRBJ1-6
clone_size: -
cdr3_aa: CASSWGQTNSPLHF

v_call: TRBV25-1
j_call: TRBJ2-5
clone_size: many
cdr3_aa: CASSELTGSSQETQYF

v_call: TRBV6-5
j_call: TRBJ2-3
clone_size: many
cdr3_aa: CASSPTSGGYTDTQYF

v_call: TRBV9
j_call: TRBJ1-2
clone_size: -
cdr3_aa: CASSATAAYYGYTF